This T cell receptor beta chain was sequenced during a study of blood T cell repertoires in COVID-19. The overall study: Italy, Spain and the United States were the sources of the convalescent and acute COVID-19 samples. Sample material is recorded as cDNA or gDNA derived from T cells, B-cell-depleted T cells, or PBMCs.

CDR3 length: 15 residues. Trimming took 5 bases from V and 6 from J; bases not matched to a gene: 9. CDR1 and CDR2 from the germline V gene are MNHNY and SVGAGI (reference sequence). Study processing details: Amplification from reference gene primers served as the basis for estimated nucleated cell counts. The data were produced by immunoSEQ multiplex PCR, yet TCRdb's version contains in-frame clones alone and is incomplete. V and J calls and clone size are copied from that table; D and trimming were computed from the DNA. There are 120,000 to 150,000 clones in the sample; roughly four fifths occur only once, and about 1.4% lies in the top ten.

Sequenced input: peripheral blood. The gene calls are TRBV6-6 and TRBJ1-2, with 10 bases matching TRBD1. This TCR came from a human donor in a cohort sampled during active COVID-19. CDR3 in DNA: TGTGCCAGCAGTATCCAGACAGGGGGCGCGGATGGCTACACCTTC. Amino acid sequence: CASSIQTGGADGYTF.